This T cell receptor beta chain was found in a study of blood T cell repertoires in COVID-19. About the study: Samples representing acute and convalescent COVID-19 were sourced from the United States, Italy and Spain. PBMCs, B-cell-depleted T cells, or T cells provided the cDNA or gDNA that made up the material.

TCRdb's table, derived via immunoSEQ multiplex PCR, lists solely in-frame clones and lacks some. The sample has a few hundred thousand clones; approximately 86% are singletons. This CDR3 region has 17 residues. Germline V lookup: CDR1 SGHDT, CDR2 YYEEEE. Trimming removed 4 bases from V and 1 base from J, with 18 bases in between. This sequence originates from a man aged 40-49 years who had recovered from COVID-19. The chain recombines TRBV5-6 with TRBJ2-4; possible D gene TRBD1, 6 bases. Sequencing used peripheral blood. The CDR3 loop is CASSTKTGLRAKNIQYF. The CDR3 region has the DNA TGTGCCAGCAGCACCAAAACAGGGCTCCGGGCCAAAAACATTCAGTACTTC.